Listed here are 10 T cell receptor beta chains from one sample, sequenced in a study of a mutant IDH1 vaccine in newly diagnosed glioma. The repertoire was sequenced with immunoSEQ multiplex PCR; TCRdb's copy has only in-frame clones and lacks some. The sample consists of tens of thousands of clones, roughly three quarters of them appearing once. Time point defined: week 23, last vaccination. The vaccine gave 300 ug of a 20-mer mutant IDH1 peptide subcutaneously per dose. The antigens for these receptors are not known. The sequenced sample was PBMCs, obtained from a glioma patient whose treatment included an IDH1 peptide vaccine. The receptors stem from a woman between 40 and 55 years old with glioma. Some clones in this sample may be carry-over from other donors' samples.

This chain connects TRBV4-1 to TRBJ2-5; TRBD2 is a possible D gene (7 bases). CDR1 is MGHRA and CDR2 is YSYEKL in the germline V gene. The CDR3 is 15 residues long. V shed 2 bases and J shed 4 bases, with 14 bases lying between them. The CDR3 coding sequence is TGCGCCAGCAGCCAAAGGGGGGGCACCCTAGAGACCCAGTACTTC. Its protein product is CASSQRGGTLETQYF.

This clone was seen a few times. The chain links TRBV12-5 to TRBJ1-5; D perhaps matches TRBD1 (5 bases). CDR1 is LGHNT and CDR2 is FRNRAP in the germline V gene. This CDR3 has 21 amino acids. V lost 0 bases, J lost 0 bases, and 24 bases lay in between. CDR3 amino acids: CASGLVNAGPGTVNSNQPQHF. The CDR3 DNA reads as TGTGCTAGTGGTTTGGTAAACGCCGGCCCCGGGACGGTGAATAGCAATCAGCCCCAGCATTTT.

The genes are TRBV18 and TRBJ1-2; 9 nucleotides match TRBD1. J gave up 7 bases and V 3 bases, and 3 bases lay outside the gene matches. The CDR3 is 13 amino acids. The germline V gene encodes CDR1 KGHSH and CDR2 LQKENI. The CDR3 protein is CASSPRGQGGYTF. DNA of the CDR3: TGTGCCAGCTCACCTCGGGGACAGGGTGGCTACACCTTC.

The table lists this clone with a count of one. The V gene is TRBV2, the J gene TRBJ2-7; D is perhaps TRBD1 (6 bases). The CDR3 sequence is 12 residues long. Germline-derived CDR1 and CDR2 are SNHLY and FYNNEI. Trimming took 5 bases from V and 3 from J, leaving 8 bases between them. The CDR3 here is CASSTGLYEQYF. CDR3 sequence (DNA): TGTGCCAGCAGTACAGGGCTCTACGAGCAGTACTTC.

The V gene is TRBV5-1, the J gene TRBJ1-1; 7 bases match TRBD1. This CDR3 contains 18 residues. V trimming: 0 bases; J trimming: 4 bases; junction bases outside the gene matches: 15. CDR1 SGHRS and CDR2 YFSETQ come from the germline V gene. As DNA, the CDR3 is TGCGCCAGCAGCTTGGGACAGGGAAGCATGGGCATAAGCACTGAAGCTTTCTTT. Amino acid sequence: CASSLGQGSMGISTEAFF.

The rearrangement joins TRBV29-1 to TRBJ2-5; the D is unclear. The V and J ends lost 3 bases and 5 bases respectively, with 10 bases between them. The CDR3 loop spans 12 amino acids. Germline V gene sequence: CDR1 SQVTM, CDR2 ANQGSEA. The CDR3 nucleotides read TGCAGCGTTGATATCCTCGGGGAGACCCAGTACTTC. Translated, it gives CSVDILGETQYF.

CDR3 nucleotide sequence: TGTGCCTGGAGTGTAGGCAGGGGGGCCGCTGAAGCTTTCTTT. Amino acids: CAWSVGRGAAEAFF. This chain connects TRBV30 to TRBJ1-1; 7 nucleotides agree with TRBD1. Germline V gene lookup returns CDR1 GTSNPN and CDR2 SVGIG (reference sequence). The CDR3 sequence is 14 residues long. J gave up 6 bases and V 0 bases, and 7 bases lay outside the gene matches.

The chain joins TRBV6-1 to TRBJ2-7; D is undetermined. The V end lost 7 bases, the J end lost 2 bases, and 12 bases lay between the germline ends. The CDR3 totals 13 residues. CDR1 is MNHNS and CDR2 is SASEGT in the germline V gene. CDR3 bases: TGTGCCAGCACTAGGGCCGAAACCTACGAGCAGTACTTC. Protein sequence: CASTRAETYEQYF.

J is TRBJ2-5 and V is TRBV25-1; D not certain. Trimming cost V 5 bases and J 5 bases, with 9 bases left between them. Germline lookup yields CDR1 MGHDK and CDR2 SYGVNS. The CDR3 is 12 residues long. Here the CDR3 reads CASSPLQETQYF. Written as DNA, the CDR3 is TGTGCCAGCAGTCCCTTACAGGAGACCCAGTACTTC.

The chain employs TRBV4-1 and TRBJ1-1; 7 bases are a match to TRBD1. V lost 0 bases to trimming and J lost 4 bases; unmatched junction nucleotides: 5. Germline V gene data show CDR1 as MGHRA and CDR2 as YSYEKL. CDR3 length equals 15 residues. CDR3 DNA: TGCGCCAGCAGCCAAGAAACAGGGGAGGTCACTGAAGCTTTCTTT. It yields the protein CASSQETGEVTEAFF.